Listed below are T cell receptor beta chains from one sample, sequenced in a study of control samples from healthy donors and cancer patients. Clones were read by immunoSEQ multiplex PCR, and TCRdb kept only the in-frame ones, dropping some. The sample lists tens of thousands of clones, about 87% seen once, with approximately 15% in the top ten. The source material was blood. All receptors derive from a woman aged 70-85 years in good health. Each CDR3 is given with its conserved first and last residue. Fields, in order: J gene, D gene, clone size, V gene, CDR3 length, CDR3 protein, CDR3 DNA. A D gene is named only where the DNA matches it firmly. Clone sizes are given selectively: once, few, many, or a class where the clone is expanded.

j_gene: TRBJ2-5
d_gene: TRBD2
abundance: NA
v_gene: TRBV18
len: 15
CDR3aa: CASSPGLAGVETQYF
CDR3nt: TGTGCCAGCTCCCCCGGGCTAGCGGGAGTGGAGACCCAGTACTTC

j_gene: TRBJ1-1
d_gene: NA
abundance: once
v_gene: TRBV6-6
len: 14
CDR3aa: CASSLGGADTEAFF
CDR3nt: TGTGCCAGCAGTCTCGGGGGGGCGGACACTGAAGCTTTCTTT

j_gene: TRBJ1-5
d_gene: NA
abundance: NA
v_gene: TRBV15
len: 16
CDR3aa: CATSRDRGSYNQPQHF
CDR3nt: TGTGCCACCAGCAGAGACCGGGGCAGTTACAATCAGCCCCAGCATTTT

j_gene: TRBJ2-7
d_gene: TRBD2
abundance: NA
v_gene: TRBV7-9
len: 16
CDR3aa: CASSFSTSGGVREQYF
CDR3nt: TGTGCCAGCAGCTTTTCAACTAGCGGGGGGGTGCGCGAGCAGTACTTC

j_gene: TRBJ2-1
d_gene: NA
abundance: NA
v_gene: TRBV19
len: 16
CDR3aa: CASSGYFGVASNGQFF
CDR3nt: TGTGCCAGTAGTGGCTATTTTGGGGTAGCGTCCAATGGGCAGTTCTTC

j_gene: TRBJ2-7
d_gene: NA
abundance: NA
v_gene: TRBV6-5
len: 15
CDR3aa: CASRGGLQRTYEQYF
CDR3nt: TGTGCCAGCAGGGGCGGTCTCCAGAGGACCTACGAGCAGTACTTC

j_gene: TRBJ2-1
d_gene: TRBD2
abundance: NA
v_gene: TRBV4-3
len: 19
CDR3aa: CASSQGIKWREMGNNEQFF
CDR3nt: TGCGCCAGCAGCCAAGGAATAAAATGGCGGGAGATGGGAAACAATGAGCAGTTCTTC

j_gene: TRBJ2-1
d_gene: TRBD2
abundance: NA
v_gene: TRBV4-3
len: 17
CDR3aa: CASSQSLSGRPYNEQFF
CDR3nt: TGCGCCAGCAGCCAATCCCTCAGCGGGAGACCCTACAATGAGCAGTTCTTC

j_gene: TRBJ1-1
d_gene: TRBD1
abundance: NA
v_gene: TRBV3-1/TRBV3-2
len: 14
CDR3aa: CASSQSENRGPAFF
CDR3nt: TGTGCCAGCAGCCAGTCAGAAAACAGGGGACCAGCTTTCTTT

j_gene: TRBJ1-4
d_gene: NA
abundance: once
v_gene: TRBV28
len: 15
CDR3aa: CASSLYGGPNEKLFF
CDR3nt: TGTGCCAGCAGTTTATACGGCGGCCCTAATGAAAAACTGTTTTTT

j_gene: TRBJ2-5
d_gene: TRBD1
abundance: NA
v_gene: TRBV7-9
len: 13
CDR3aa: CASGRTGQETQYF
CDR3nt: TGTGCCAGCGGGCGGACAGGCCAAGAGACCCAGTACTTC

j_gene: TRBJ2-4
d_gene: NA
abundance: NA
v_gene: TRBV24-1
len: 16
CDR3aa: CATSDSYPEAKNIQYF
CDR3nt: TGTGCCACCAGTGATTCCTACCCAGAAGCCAAAAACATTCAGTACTTC

j_gene: TRBJ1-6
d_gene: NA
abundance: NA
v_gene: TRBV3-1/TRBV3-2
len: 14
CDR3aa: CASSQARTARPLHF
CDR3nt: TGTGCCAGCAGCCAAGCCCGGACCGCCAGACCCCTCCACTTT

j_gene: TRBJ1-5
d_gene: TRBD1
abundance: once
v_gene: TRBV6-1
len: 15
CDR3aa: CATREDRVRNQPQHF
CDR3nt: TGTGCCACCAGGGAAGACAGGGTAAGAAATCAGCCCCAGCATTTT

j_gene: TRBJ2-5
d_gene: TRBD2
abundance: NA
v_gene: TRBV7-2
len: 16
CDR3aa: CASSISGRAGGETQYF
CDR3nt: TGTGCCAGCAGCATTAGCGGGAGGGCTGGTGGGGAGACCCAGTACTTC